This T cell receptor beta chain was found in a study of T cell responses to AZD1222 COVID-19 vaccine. Study results and caveats: Donors were chiefly white British, with a greater number of females, and clonal diversity was perhaps underestimated. Two AZD1222 doses significantly raised spike-specific TCR breadth and depth over controls.

V trimming: 4 bases; J trimming: 7 bases; junction bases outside the gene matches: 6. CDR1 is ENHRY and CDR2 is SYGVKD in the germline V gene. The CDR3 runs to 13 residues. Repertoires were generated with immunoSEQ multiplex PCR, while TCRdb's copy carries only in-frame clones and drops some. The data hold 100,000 to 150,000 clones, with about nine tenths observed a single time. This clone was picked up one time. Its antigen remains unidentified. The clonotype was recovered from an adult in good health. The chain carries TRBV10-3 and TRBJ2-7; 8 bases match TRBD1. Sequences were derived from peripheral blood, sampled on day 0 of AZD1222 vaccination. Here the CDR3 reads CAISARGQQEQYF. The CDR3, as DNA: TGTGCCATCAGTGCCAGGGGGCAACAAGAGCAGTACTTC.